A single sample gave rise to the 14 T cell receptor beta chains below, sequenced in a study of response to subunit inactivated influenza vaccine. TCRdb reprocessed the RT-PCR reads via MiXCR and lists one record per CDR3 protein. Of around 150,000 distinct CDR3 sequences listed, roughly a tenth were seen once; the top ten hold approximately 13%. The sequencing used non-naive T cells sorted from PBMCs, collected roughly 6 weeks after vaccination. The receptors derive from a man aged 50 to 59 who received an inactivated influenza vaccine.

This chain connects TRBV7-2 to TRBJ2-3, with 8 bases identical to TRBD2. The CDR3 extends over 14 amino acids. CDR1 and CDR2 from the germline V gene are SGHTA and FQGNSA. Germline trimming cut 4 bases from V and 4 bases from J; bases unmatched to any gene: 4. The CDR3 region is CASSSMGLADTQYF. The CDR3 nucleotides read TGTGCCAGCAGCTCGATGGGACTAGCAGATACGCAGTATTTT.

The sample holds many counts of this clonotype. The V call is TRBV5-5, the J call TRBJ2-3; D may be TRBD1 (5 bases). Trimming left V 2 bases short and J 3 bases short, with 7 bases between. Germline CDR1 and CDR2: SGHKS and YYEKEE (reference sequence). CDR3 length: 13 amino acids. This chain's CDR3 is CASSLAGTDTQYF. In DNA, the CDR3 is TGTGCCAGCAGCTTAGCAGGGACAGATACGCAGTATTTT. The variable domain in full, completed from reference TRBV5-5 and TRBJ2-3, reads DAGVTQSPTHLIKTRGQQVTLRCSPISGHKSVSWYQQVLGQGPQFIFQYYEKEERGRGNFPDRFSARQFPNYSSELNVNALLLGDSALYLCASSLAGTDTQYFGPGTRLTVL.

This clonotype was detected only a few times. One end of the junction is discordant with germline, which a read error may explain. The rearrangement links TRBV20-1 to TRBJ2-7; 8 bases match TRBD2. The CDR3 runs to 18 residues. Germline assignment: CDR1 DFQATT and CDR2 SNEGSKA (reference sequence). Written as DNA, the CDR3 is TGCAGTGCGAGAGGTGGCGCGGGGGGCCTACTAACTCCCTTAAGACCCGGCTTC. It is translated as CSARGGAGGLLTPLRPGF.

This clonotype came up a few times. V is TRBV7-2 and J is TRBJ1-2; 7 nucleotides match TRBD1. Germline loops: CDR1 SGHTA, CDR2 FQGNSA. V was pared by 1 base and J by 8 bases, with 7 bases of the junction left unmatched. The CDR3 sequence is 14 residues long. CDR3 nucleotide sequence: TGTGCCAGCAGCTTAGACGACAGGGTGGGCGGCTACACCTTC. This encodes CASSLDDRVGGYTF.

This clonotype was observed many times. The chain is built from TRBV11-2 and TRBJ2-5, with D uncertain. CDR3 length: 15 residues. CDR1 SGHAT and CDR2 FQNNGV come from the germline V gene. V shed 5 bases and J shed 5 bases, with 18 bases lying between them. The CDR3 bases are TGTGCCAGCAGCCTGACGTATAGTCTCGGGGAGACCCAGTACTTC. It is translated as CASSLTYSLGETQYF.

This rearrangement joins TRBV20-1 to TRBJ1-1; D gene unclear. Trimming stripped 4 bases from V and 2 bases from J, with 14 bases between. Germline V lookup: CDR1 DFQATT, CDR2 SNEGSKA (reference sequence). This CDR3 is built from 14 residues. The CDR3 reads CSATSMGRNTEAFF. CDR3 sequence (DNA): TGCAGTGCTACGTCGATGGGCCGAAACACTGAAGCTTTCTTT.

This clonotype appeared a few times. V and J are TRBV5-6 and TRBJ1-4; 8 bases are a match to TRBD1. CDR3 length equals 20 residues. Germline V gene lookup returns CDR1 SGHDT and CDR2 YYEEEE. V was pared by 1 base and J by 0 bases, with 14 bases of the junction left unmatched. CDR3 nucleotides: TGTGCCAGCAGCTTGCTCCCCGGGACAGGTGGAATTGCAACTAATGAAAAACTGTTTTTT. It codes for CASSLLPGTGGIATNEKLFF.

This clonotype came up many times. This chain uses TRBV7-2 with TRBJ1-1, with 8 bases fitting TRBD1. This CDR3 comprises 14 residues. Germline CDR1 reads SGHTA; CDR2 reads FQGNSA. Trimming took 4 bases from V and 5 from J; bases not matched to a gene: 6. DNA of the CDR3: TGTGCCAGCAGCTCAATCAACAGGGGGACTGAAGCTTTCTTT. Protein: CASSSINRGTEAFF.

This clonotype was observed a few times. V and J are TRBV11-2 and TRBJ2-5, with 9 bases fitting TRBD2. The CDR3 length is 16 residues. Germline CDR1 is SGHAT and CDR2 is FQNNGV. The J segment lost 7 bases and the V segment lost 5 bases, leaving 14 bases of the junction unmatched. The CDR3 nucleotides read TGTGCCAGCAGCGACCTAGGGCGGGGGGGACTAGGGACCCAGTACTTC. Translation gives CASSDLGRGGLGTQYF.

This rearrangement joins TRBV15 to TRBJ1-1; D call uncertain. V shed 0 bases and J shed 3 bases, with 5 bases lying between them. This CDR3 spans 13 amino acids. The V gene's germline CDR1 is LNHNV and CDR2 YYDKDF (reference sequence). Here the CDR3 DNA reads TGTGCCACCAGCAGAGACCCGGACACTGAAGCTTTCTTT. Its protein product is CATSRDPDTEAFF. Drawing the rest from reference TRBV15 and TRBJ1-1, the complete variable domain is DAMVIQNPRYQVTQFGKPVTLSCSQTLNHNVMYWYQQKSSQAPKLLFHYYDKDFNNEADTPDNFQSRRPNTSFCFLDIRSPGLGDTAMYLCATSRDPDTEAFFGQGTRLTVV.

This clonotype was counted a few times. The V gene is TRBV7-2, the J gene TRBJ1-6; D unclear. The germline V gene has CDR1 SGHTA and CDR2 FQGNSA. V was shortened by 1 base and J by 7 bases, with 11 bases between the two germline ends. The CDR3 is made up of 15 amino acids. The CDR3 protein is CASSLVSTPNSPLHF. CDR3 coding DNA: TGTGCCAGCAGCTTAGTGTCGACACCAAATTCACCCCTCCACTTT.

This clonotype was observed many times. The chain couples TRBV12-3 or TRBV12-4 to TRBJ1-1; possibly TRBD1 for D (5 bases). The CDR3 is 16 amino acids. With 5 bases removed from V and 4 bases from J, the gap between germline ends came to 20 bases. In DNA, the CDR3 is TGTGCCAGCAGTACCTGGGACCACCAAGGAAGCACTGAAGCTTTCTTT. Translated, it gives CASSTWDHQGSTEAFF.

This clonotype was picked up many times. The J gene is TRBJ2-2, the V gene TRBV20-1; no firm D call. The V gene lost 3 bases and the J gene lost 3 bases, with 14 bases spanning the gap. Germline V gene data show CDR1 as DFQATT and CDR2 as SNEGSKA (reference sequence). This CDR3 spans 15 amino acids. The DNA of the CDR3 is TGCAGTGCTAGTATTGTGGGAATGGACACCGGGGAGCTGTTTTTT. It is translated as CSASIVGMDTGELFF.

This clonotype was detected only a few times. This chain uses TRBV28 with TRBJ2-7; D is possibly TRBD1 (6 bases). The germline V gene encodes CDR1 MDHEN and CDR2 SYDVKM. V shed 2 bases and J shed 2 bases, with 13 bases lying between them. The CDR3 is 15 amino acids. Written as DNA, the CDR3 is TGTGCCAGCAGTTTAGCAGGGGTGACCACCTACGAGCAGTACTTC. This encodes CASSLAGVTTYEQYF.